What follows are 31 T cell receptor beta chains derived from one specimen sequenced in a study of preoperative IRX-2 immunotherapy in early breast cancer. Profiling relied on immunoSEQ multiplex PCR, and the TCRdb table lists in-frame clones only, not all of them. The repertoire holds 90,000 to 100,000 clones, about nine tenths seen once, with roughly 2% in the top ten. The sample's treatment: preoperative locoregional IRX-2 cytokine immunotherapy. Specimen: tumor tissue, collected after IRX-2 immunotherapy. The source is a human donor with breast cancer.

The chain couples TRBV6-8 to TRBJ1-2; D unclear. Trimming left V 4 bases short and J 4 bases short, with 19 bases between. This CDR3 has 16 residues. The germline V gene encodes CDR1 MNHGY and CDR2 SAAAGT. The CDR3 DNA reads TGTGCCAGCAGTTTTAGTGGTCGAGGTCGGAGCTATGGCTACACCTTC. Protein: CASSFSGRGRSYGYTF.

J is TRBJ2-1 and V is TRBV11-1, with 7 bases identical to TRBD1. V shed 5 bases and J 0 bases; nucleotides not matched to a gene: 4. The germline CDR1 and CDR2 sequences are SGHAT and FQDESV (reference sequence). The CDR3 has 15 residues. The CDR3 region has the DNA TGTGCCAGCAGCCCCCGGGACAGCTCCTACAATGAGCAGTTCTTC. Translation gives CASSPRDSSYNEQFF.

The sample holds one count of this clone. V gene TRBV28 combines with J gene TRBJ1-2; TRBD1 matches at 8 bases. Looked up from germline, CDR1 is MDHEN and CDR2 is SYDVKM. The CDR3 sequence is 13 residues long. With V trimmed by 5 bases and J by 8 bases, 7 bases remained unmatched. The CDR3 loop reads CASSPRRTGGYTF. The CDR3 bases are TGTGCCAGCAGTCCGCGAAGGACAGGGGGCTACACCTTC.

The chain uses TRBV28 and TRBJ2-1; 9 nucleotides match TRBD1. The CDR3 has 19 amino acids. CDR1 is MDHEN and CDR2 is SYDVKM in the germline V gene. The ends lost 8 bases at V and 1 base at J; junction bases unmatched: 18. CDR3 coding DNA: TGTGCCAGCCCCAAAGGGGACAGGGAACTCGCGCCATCCTACAATGAGCAGTTCTTC. Translation gives CASPKGDRELAPSYNEQFF.

V is TRBV18 and J is TRBJ2-5; D could derive from TRBD1 or TRBD2 (5 bases each). Trimming pared 0 bases from V and 5 bases from J, leaving 13 bases between. Per the germline V gene, CDR1 is KGHSH and CDR2 is LQKENI. The CDR3 is made up of 15 amino acids. CDR3 amino acids: CASSPPGSWGETQYF. The CDR3 DNA follows: TGTGCCAGCTCACCACCGGGCAGCTGGGGGGAGACCCAGTACTTC.

The rearrangement links TRBV6-8 to TRBJ2-1; possibly TRBD1 or TRBD2 for D (6 bases each). There are 16 residues in the CDR3. The germline V gene has CDR1 MNHGY and CDR2 SAAAGT. V lost 4 bases, J lost 8 bases, and 21 bases lay in between. CDR3 in amino acids: CASSLPSRGGRHEQFF. CDR3 in DNA: TGTGCCAGCAGTTTACCTTCGCGTGGGGGGCGGCATGAGCAGTTCTTC.

This chain uses TRBV28 with TRBJ1-3; D may be TRBD1 (6 bases). Between the trimmed V and J ends, which lost 3 bases and 6 bases, there was a span of 9 bases. The CDR3 contains 13 residues. Germline V CDR1 and CDR2: MDHEN, SYDVKM. The DNA of the CDR3 is TGTGCCAGCAGTTTGGGGGGGCTAAACACCATATATTTT. As protein: CASSLGGLNTIYF.

The chain uses TRBV7-1 and TRBJ1-4; D is undetermined. TRBV7-1 carries the ORF label, with uncertain function. The CDR3 extends over 14 amino acids. Trimming shortened V by 4 bases and J by 12 bases, and 18 bases separated the two germline ends. The CDR3 bases are TGTGCCAGCAGCTTAGGAGTAGGTGGTTCGGAACTGTTTTTT. Its translation: CASSLGVGGSELFF.

This chain links TRBV25-1 with TRBJ2-6, with D hard to call. The CDR3 sequence is 15 residues long. V gave up 2 bases and J gave up 1 base, with 6 bases separating them. Germline CDR1 MGHDK, CDR2 SYGVNS. The CDR3 bases are TGTGCCAGCAGTGAAGAGTTTTCTGGGGCCAACGTCCTGACTTTC. Translated, it gives CASSEEFSGANVLTF.

In this sample, this clone turned up a few times. This chain links TRBV10-2 with TRBJ1-4; possible D gene TRBD1, 5 bases. Germline V gives CDR1 WSHSY, CDR2 SAAADI. The V end was cut by 2 bases, the J end by 4 bases, with 14 bases between. The CDR3 loop spans 16 amino acids. CDR3 DNA: TGCGCCAGCAGTGAGCTCTATGGGACGGGTAATGAAAAACTGTTTTTT. Amino acids: CASSELYGTGNEKLFF.

This chain connects TRBV6-8 to TRBJ1-2, with TRBD1 matching 10 bases. Trimming removed 9 bases from V and 4 bases from J; junction bases left unmatched: 8. Germline V gene sequence: CDR1 MNHGY, CDR2 SAAAGT. The CDR3 extends over 14 amino acids. Here the CDR3 DNA reads TGTGCCAGTAAAGGGACAGGGGCTCCCTATGGCTACACCTTC. As protein: CASKGTGAPYGYTF.

The chain has TRBV14 and TRBJ1-1; D ambiguous. V was cut by 3 bases and J by 4 bases, with 9 bases left in between. CDR1 and CDR2 (germline): SGHDN, FVKESK. The CDR3 sequence is 13 residues long. CDR3 bases: TGTGCCAGCAGCCAGGGGTATAGCACTGAAGCTTTCTTT. Translated, it gives CASSQGYSTEAFF.

This chain links TRBV6-7 with TRBJ2-1; D is undetermined. TRBV6-7 is noted as an ORF with a role that remains uncertain. Trimming removed 2 bases from V and 8 bases from J, with 7 bases in between. This CDR3 comprises 12 residues. In DNA, the CDR3 is TGTGCCAGCAGTTACGGTGGGGATGAGCAGTTCTTC. It is translated as CASSYGGDEQFF.

V gene TRBV2 combines with J gene TRBJ1-2, with D uncertain. Germline CDR1 and CDR2: SNHLY and FYNNEI. The CDR3 has 13 amino acids. Trimming shortened V by 7 bases and J by 4 bases, and 13 bases separated the two germline ends. CDR3 loop: CASKRDVTYGYTF. The CDR3 DNA sequence: TGTGCCAGCAAGAGAGATGTTACCTATGGCTACACCTTC.

The chain combines TRBV11-3 with TRBJ2-2; a weak D match, TRBD1 (5 bases). CDR3 size: 15 residues. Germline CDR1 reads SGHNT; CDR2 reads YENEEA. The germline V and J ends were trimmed by 3 bases and 1 base, with 9 bases remaining between them. The CDR3 loop is CASSLSGQNTGELFF. CDR3 sequence (DNA): TGTGCCAGCAGCTTGAGTGGACAGAACACCGGGGAGCTGTTTTTT.

The gene calls are TRBV6-8 and TRBJ1-2; D is perhaps TRBD1 (6 bases). The germline V and J ends were trimmed by 2 bases and 4 bases, with 14 bases remaining between them. CDR3 length: 15 residues. Germline CDR1 and CDR2: MNHGY and SAAAGT. CDR3 DNA sequence: TGTGCCAGCAGTTACACACTTGACAGGCGCTATGGCTACACCTTC. Translation: CASSYTLDRRYGYTF.

This chain connects TRBV18 to TRBJ2-2; 8 nucleotides line up with TRBD1. V shed 2 bases and J 7 bases; nucleotides not matched to a gene: 6. This CDR3 spans 15 amino acids. Germline-derived CDR1 and CDR2 are KGHSH and LQKENI. For the CDR3, the DNA is TGTGCCAGCTCACCATCCGGACAGGGTATCGGGGAGCTGTTTTTT. It encodes CASSPSGQGIGELFF.

The chain is built from TRBV6-8 and TRBJ2-2; TRBD1 or TRBD2 may be the D gene (6 bases each). This CDR3 region has 15 residues. Trimming cost V 8 bases and J 2 bases, with 15 bases left between them. Germline assignment: CDR1 MNHGY and CDR2 SAAAGT. This CDR3 reads CASRSGQTNTGELFF. As DNA, the CDR3 is TGTGCCAGCCGTAGCGGACAGACTAACACCGGGGAGCTGTTTTTT.

Relative to its sample, this clone is medium-sized (0.01 to 0.1%). The genes are TRBV11-3 and TRBJ2-5; TRBD2 matches at 7 bases. V shed 6 bases and J 5 bases; nucleotides not matched to a gene: 12. The germline gives CDR1 SGHNT, CDR2 YENEEA. The CDR3 is 15 amino acids. The CDR3 loop reads CASSSESGIRETQYF. DNA of the CDR3: TGTGCCAGCAGTTCCGAAAGCGGGATCAGGGAGACCCAGTACTTC.

This chain uses TRBV7-6 with TRBJ2-1; a weak D match, TRBD2 (6 bases). Trimming left V 5 bases short and J 11 bases short, with 22 bases between. The CDR3 totals 15 residues. Germline V gene sequence: CDR1 SGHVS, CDR2 FNYEAQ. CDR3 coding DNA: TGTGCCAGCAGCCCCAACCGGCTGGCGGGGAATAAGCAGTTCTTC. It specifies CASSPNRLAGNKQFF.

The chain recombines TRBV11-3 with TRBJ1-2, with a tentative D call TRBD1 (5 bases). The length of the CDR3 is 16 residues. The V gene's germline CDR1 is SGHNT and CDR2 YENEEA. V was clipped by 1 base and J by 0 bases, with 12 bases between them. The DNA of the CDR3 is TGTGCCAGCAGCTTAGGAGAGACAGCCACTAACTATGGCTACACCTTC. It is translated as CASSLGETATNYGYTF.

The V and J genes are TRBV5-1 and TRBJ2-7; maybe TRBD1 (6 bases). V lost 4 bases, J lost 2 bases, and 16 bases lay in between. The CDR3 runs 15 residues. Per the germline V gene, CDR1 is SGHRS and CDR2 is YFSETQ. The CDR3 bases are TGCGCCAGCAGCCCAACAGGGAGAGGGACCTACGAGCAGTACTTC. Translated: CASSPTGRGTYEQYF.

This chain joins TRBV5-1 and TRBJ1-3, with D unresolved. Trimming pared 4 bases from V and 4 bases from J, leaving 12 bases between. The CDR3 spans 14 residues. Germline V gene sequence: CDR1 SGHRS, CDR2 YFSETQ. The CDR3 DNA reads as TGCGCCAGCAGCCGTGGGCCAGAAGGAAACACCATATATTTT. Translated, it gives CASSRGPEGNTIYF.

The V and J genes are TRBV11-1 and TRBJ1-5; 9 nucleotides agree with TRBD1. This CDR3 is 16 amino acids long. Germline CDR1 SGHAT, CDR2 FQDESV (reference sequence). J lost 0 bases, V lost 5 bases, and 5 bases had no gene match. The CDR3 protein is CASSLGTGYSNQPQHF. In DNA, the CDR3 is TGTGCCAGCAGCCTAGGGACAGGGTATAGCAATCAGCCCCAGCATTTT. Drawing the rest from reference TRBV11-1 and TRBJ1-5, the complete variable domain is EAEVAQSPRYKITEKSQAVAFWCDPISGHATLYWYRQILGQGPELLVQFQDESVVDDSQLPKDRFSAERLKGVDSTLKIQPAELGDSAMYLCASSLGTGYSNQPQHFGDGTRLSIL.

The rearrangement joins TRBV30 to TRBJ1-4; 8 bases agree with TRBD1. Looked up from germline, CDR1 is GTSNPN and CDR2 is SVGIG (reference sequence). The CDR3 consists of 13 residues. The V gene end was trimmed by 7 bases and the J gene end by 4 bases; junction bases not matched to a gene: 5. The CDR3 is CASSGGGNEKLFF. The CDR3 nucleotides are TGTGCCTCTTCAGGGGGCGGTAATGAAAAACTGTTTTTT.

This clone has just a few counts. The chain uses TRBV29-1 and TRBJ2-5; no definite D call. Trimming shortened V by 1 base and J by 5 bases, and 11 bases separated the two germline ends. The CDR3 spans 13 residues. Per germline, CDR1 SQVTM and CDR2 ANQGSEA. The CDR3 bases are TGCAGCGTTGAAGGGGCGGCCTCGGAGACCCAGTACTTC. Translating gives CSVEGAASETQYF.

The chain carries TRBV7-8 and TRBJ2-5; no clear D. CDR1 is SGHVS and CDR2 is FQNEAQ in the germline V gene. V was cut by 5 bases and J by 1 base, with 8 bases left in between. CDR3 length equals 13 residues. The DNA for the CDR3 is TGTGCCAGCAGCCCCGGTTCCCAAGAGACCCAGTACTTC. This gives the protein CASSPGSQETQYF.

This chain connects TRBV6-8 to TRBJ2-7; D perhaps matches TRBD2 (7 bases). Per germline, CDR1 MNHGY and CDR2 SAAAGT. The V gene lost 6 bases and the J gene lost 4 bases, with 16 bases spanning the gap. The CDR3 has 14 amino acids. The CDR3 sequence is CASSRGGGQYEQYF. CDR3 in DNA: TGTGCCAGCAGCAGAGGGGGAGGGCAGTACGAGCAGTACTTC.

The chain combines TRBV7-1 with TRBJ1-1; the D gene is possibly TRBD1 (5 bases). TRBV7-1 is an ORF, with its function uncertain. V lost 4 bases and J lost 5, with 20 bases in between. The CDR3 is 16 amino acids. CDR3 nucleotide sequence: TGTGCCAGCAGCTTAGAAGGTCCAGGGTATGAAACTGAAGCTTTCTTT. This sequence encodes CASSLEGPGYETEAFF.

The chain is built from TRBV30 and TRBJ2-6, with D possibly matching TRBD2 (6 bases). Germline V gene sequence: CDR1 GTSNPN, CDR2 SVGIG (reference sequence). The CDR3 totals 15 residues. Trimming stripped 2 bases from V and 1 base from J, with 9 bases between. The CDR3 nucleotides are TGTGCCTGGAGTCGGAGGGTGTCTGGGGCCAACGTCCTGACTTTC. The encoded protein is CAWSRRVSGANVLTF.

This clone was seen a few times. V and J are TRBV19 and TRBJ1-5; tentatively, D is TRBD1 (6 bases). Germline assignment: CDR1 LNHDA and CDR2 SQIVND (reference sequence). Trimming removed 7 bases at V and 0 bases at J, with 19 bases between. CDR3 size: 17 residues. The CDR3 DNA is TGTGCCAGTAACACGATCGGGGGCCCCCATAGCAATCAGCCCCAGCATTTT. Protein sequence: CASNTIGGPHSNQPQHF.